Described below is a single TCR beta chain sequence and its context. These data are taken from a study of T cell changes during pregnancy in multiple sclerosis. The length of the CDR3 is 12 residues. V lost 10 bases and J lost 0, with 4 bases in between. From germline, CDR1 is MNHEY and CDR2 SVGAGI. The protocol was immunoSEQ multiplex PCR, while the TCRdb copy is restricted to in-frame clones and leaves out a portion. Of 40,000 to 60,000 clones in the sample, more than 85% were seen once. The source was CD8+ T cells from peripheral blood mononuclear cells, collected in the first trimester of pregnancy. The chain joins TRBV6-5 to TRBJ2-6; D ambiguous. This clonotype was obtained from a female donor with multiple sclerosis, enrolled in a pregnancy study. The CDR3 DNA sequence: TGTGCCACCCGCTCTGGGGCCAACGTCCTGACTTTC. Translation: CATRSGANVLTF.